This TCR beta chain is drawn from a study of blood T cells in healthy people across ages (dated by TCRdb to the mid-2010s). In terms of the full investigation: In model experiments, template switching captured about one uniquely barcoded TCR beta cDNA molecule for every two T cells. To track age-related changes in TCR beta repertoire diversity, the study relied on deep sequencing normalized with unique cDNA molecular identifiers. Using the same blood draw, the study looked at two additional independent replicas of 1 million unique cDNA reads for two donors, one aged 18 to 30 and the other aged 80 or older. Four age groups were formed from the donors: young (average approximately 16 years), middle-aged (roughly 38), aged (about 62) and long-lived (about 75). To avoid experimental bias, donors of different ages were distributed randomly across sequencing lanes.

Results and caveats for the whole study, not just this receptor: Since profiling was done on bulk unsorted PBMCs, naive and antigen-experienced compartments could not be conclusively compared. Donor CMV infection status was unknown, potentially confounding age-related changes in expanded clonotypes. Observed TCR beta diversity per million T cells fell roughly linearly with age, and a significant reduction was already apparent by age roughly 41. The long-lived group showed more naive CD4+ T cells, fewer expanded clones and increased TCR diversity than the aged group, suggesting age selection. Estimates of total diversity from one million sequenced T cells were regarded as lower bounds and underestimates. A strong correlation was found between observed TCR beta diversity and the percentage of naive T cells measured by flow cytometry.

CDR1 MNHNS and CDR2 SASEGT were looked up in the germline V gene. The CDR3 runs 18 residues from the cysteine to the phenylalanine. Only the CDR3 region is kept as DNA, spanning 54 bases read in frame from base 1. Trimming removed 7 bases from V and 0 bases from J, leaving 19 bases between the germline ends. Library construction relied on 5' RACE. TCRdb shows the sequencer as Illumina HiSeq 2500. The second PCR ran for about 6 to 12 cycles and used a J-beta primer mix along with a sample-barcoded 5' primer. A unique molecular identifier was introduced onto each TCR beta cDNA molecule by a template-switch 5' adaptor carrying 12 random nucleotides. At least 2.5 million CDR3-containing paired-end reads were obtained from each sample. The Mint cDNA synthesis kit, primed by a TRBC-specific oligonucleotide, was used to synthesize first-strand cDNA from all RNA. After uracil-DNA glycosylase treatment, a first 18-cycle PCR used universal primers M1SS and BC2_uni_R on all cDNA. Per the authors' processing: Normalization of each sample was performed by random selection of 1 million high-quality reads, each carrying a distinct molecular identifier. Reads sharing molecular identifiers were discarded rather than binned into consensus sequences. CDR3 identification, clonotype clustering and error correction used MiTCR with a Q25 quality threshold and the strictest error-elimination algorithm. A nonparametric unseen species model with Euler transformation was used to estimate lower-bound total TCR beta diversity. TCRdb passed the public sequencing reads through fastp at Q25 and MiXCR, retaining productive beta sequences. Entries are consolidated by CDR3 protein sequence, retaining the most common genes and DNA. The V and J calls come from TCRdb's annotation, not from the publication. The sample table lists some 920,000 distinct CDR3 sequences, roughly 47% of them with a count of one. About 20% of the sample lies in the top ten.

Turning to this clonotype: What this receptor recognizes is not known. Base qualities are not at hand, and no much larger clone is one base apart.

Systemically healthy Caucasian individuals from Russia, roughly 40 in total and aged about 6 to 100 years, were included as donors. Around 9.7 milliliters of peripheral blood were collected from each donor into EDTA-treated Vacutainer tubes. Ficoll-Paque density-gradient centrifugation was used to isolate PBMCs, with at least 7 million per sample. Total RNA was extracted from PBMCs with Trizol reagent, with at least 5.5 micrograms obtained per sample. Naive CD45RAhigh/CD27high T cell percentages were measured by flow cytometry on a PBMC aliquot from every donor. The sequence is built from TRBV6-1 and TRBJ2-6, with an unclear D gene assignment. This clonotype was obtained from a woman aged 55-70 years in good health. Sequencing was carried out using blood. The CDR3 amino acid sequence is: CASNGSPRPSSGANVLTF. The DNA sequence is TGTGCCAGCAATGGGTCGCCAAGGCCGAGCTCTGGGGCCAACGTCCTGACTTTC.